The sequence of this T cell receptor (beta chain) was determined in a study of blood T cell repertoires in COVID-19. Study-level background: Samples of COVID-19 (acute and convalescent) were obtained from the United States, Italy and Spain. T cells, B-cell-depleted T cells, or PBMCs provided the cDNA or gDNA that served as material.

Per the original methods: From reference gene primer amplification, estimates of nucleated cell counts were derived. Sequenced by immunoSEQ multiplex PCR; TCRdb stores in-frame clones only, minus some. Clone size and V and J calls were adopted from that table, with D and trimming inferred from the DNA. This repertoire shows around 120,000 clones, less than 90% found once; its top ten account for about 2.1%. CDR3 length: 14 residues. With 6 bases removed from V and 2 bases from J, the gap between germline ends came to 14 bases. Germline V gene sequence: CDR1 MNHEY, CDR2 SVGAGI. The sample was peripheral blood. This TCR derives from a man younger than 40 with acute or convalescent COVID-19. The chain has TRBV6-5 and TRBJ2-7; the D gene is possibly TRBD1 (6 bases). The CDR3 sequence: CASRWTAVAYEQYF. The DNA for the CDR3 is TGTGCCAGCAGGTGGACAGCTGTCGCCTACGAGCAGTACTTC.